This paragraph reports one T cell receptor (beta chain). These data are taken from a study of T cell responses to AZD1222 COVID-19 vaccine. The assay was immunoSEQ multiplex PCR, and TCRdb's table has in-frame clones only and misses some. The table includes 130,000 to 150,000 clones, more than 85% detected once. The CDR3 covers 15 residues. CDR1 and CDR2 from the germline V gene are LGHNA and YNFKEQ. Trimming shortened V by 0 bases and J by 6 bases, and 11 bases separated the two germline ends. V and J are TRBV4-2 and TRBJ2-2; D is possibly TRBD2 (6 bases). The receptor's source is an adult in good health. The sequencing here drew on peripheral blood, taken on day 0 of AZD1222 vaccination. CDR3 DNA: TGTGCCAGCAGCCAAGATCTAGGAGGGTCCGGGGAGCTGTTTTTT. Amino acid sequence: CASSQDLGGSGELFF.